Below, 31 T cell receptor beta chains from the same sample are listed, as sequenced in a study of shared clonotypes between healthy human individuals. Some clones are missing from TCRdb's copy, which holds only in-frame ones; the method was immunoSEQ multiplex PCR. The table has just over 2,000,000 clones, 85% to 95% seen once. In the naive CD8 group, cells lacked CD45RO and were positively selected for CCR7, so terminally differentiated effector memory CD45RA+ cells were left out. Sequencing input: naive CD8+ T cells sorted from blood. The receptors derive from a man aged 18 to 35 in good health.

This chain links TRBV5-4 with TRBJ2-1; 12 nucleotides line up with TRBD2. V lost 4 bases, J lost 0 bases, and 5 bases stayed unmatched. Germline CDR1 is SGHNT and CDR2 is YYREEE (reference sequence). The CDR3 is 17 amino acids. CDR3 in DNA: TGTGCCAGCAGCGTGACTAGCGGGAGAGGCTCCTACAATGAGCAGTTCTTC. Translated, it gives CASSVTSGRGSYNEQFF.

Comment on this clone: Other DNA sequences from this sample encode an identical CDR3 as well. V is TRBV15 and J is TRBJ1-1, with a tentative D call TRBD1 (5 bases). V lost 0 bases and J lost 4, with 12 bases in between. There are 15 residues in the CDR3. The germline CDR1 and CDR2 sequences are LNHNV and YYDKDF (reference sequence). The DNA of the CDR3 is TGTGCCACCAGCAGAGATCGGGGGTTGGGCACTGAAGCTTTCTTT. The encoded protein is CATSRDRGLGTEAFF.

The chain couples TRBV2 to TRBJ2-3, with D maybe TRBD2 (6 bases). The germline CDR1 and CDR2 sequences are SNHLY and FYNNEI. The CDR3 contains 16 residues. V shed 6 bases and J shed 0 bases, with 16 bases lying between them. CDR3 DNA sequence: TGTGCCAGCAGCCAATACTTTAGCGGTAGCACAGATACGCAGTATTTT. It specifies CASSQYFSGSTDTQYF.

This chain uses TRBV19 with TRBJ2-5; weak D call: TRBD2 (6 bases). The germline V gene encodes CDR1 LNHDA and CDR2 SQIVND (reference sequence). This CDR3 has 12 amino acids. Trimming left V 9 bases short and J 9 bases short, with 17 bases between. CDR3 bases: TGTGCCAGCCGGGACGGCTCGGGGGCCCAGTACTTC. Translation gives CASRDGSGAQYF.

The V gene is TRBV7-3, the J gene TRBJ1-6; D is uncertain. The CDR3 contains 15 residues. CDR1 and CDR2 from the germline V gene are SGHTA and FQGTGA. V was trimmed by 5 bases and J by 10 bases, leaving 18 bases between them. The CDR3 region has the DNA TGTGCCAGCAGCCTAGATAGGGTAAGAGAATCACCCCTCCACTTT. Translation: CASSLDRVRESPLHF.

This chain uses TRBV5-1 with TRBJ2-7; 7 bases align to TRBD2. V lost 0 bases, J lost 2 bases, and 5 bases stayed unmatched. CDR1 is SGHRS and CDR2 is YFSETQ in the germline V gene. This CDR3 region has 15 residues. CDR3 sequence (DNA): TGCGCCAGCAGCTTGGTGGCTAGCGGTGCCTACGAGCAGTACTTC. Translated: CASSLVASGAYEQYF.

A remark on this clone: Other DNA sequences in this specimen translate into the identical CDR3. The rearrangement links TRBV4-1 to TRBJ1-3; D remains ambiguous. This CDR3 comprises 16 residues. With 0 bases removed from V and 1 base from J, the gap between germline ends came to 10 bases. Germline V CDR1 and CDR2: MGHRA, YSYEKL. CDR3 in DNA: TGCGCCAGCAGCCAAGATCCCTCAATTTCTGGAAACACCATATATTTT. Its protein is CASSQDPSISGNTIYF.

V and J are TRBV19 and TRBJ1-1; D is unclear. V lost 7 bases to trimming and J lost 1 base, with 13 bases between them. Germline CDR1 is LNHDA and CDR2 is SQIVND (reference sequence). The CDR3 extends over 14 amino acids. The CDR3 nucleotides read TGTGCCAGTAACGACAACGGACCGAACACTGAAGCTTTCTTT. Translated, it gives CASNDNGPNTEAFF.

The V and J genes are TRBV9 and TRBJ2-2; D is undetermined. The CDR3 length is 14 residues. CDR1 is SGDLS, CDR2 YYNGEE, per germline. The ends were cut back, 0 bases at V and 6 bases at J, with 9 bases in the middle. The CDR3 bases are TGTGCCAGCAGCGTAGGGGGAACCCCCGGGGAGCTGTTTTTT. Its translation: CASSVGGTPGELFF.

The V and J genes are TRBV4-1 and TRBJ2-7; 11 positions match TRBD2. Germline-derived CDR1 and CDR2 are MGHRA and YSYEKL. The CDR3 is 17 residues long. V shed 4 bases, J shed 3 bases, and the junction held 11 bases outside the gene matches. This chain's CDR3 is CASSRMVLAGAIYEQYF. Here the CDR3 DNA reads TGCGCCAGCAGCCGCATGGTACTAGCGGGAGCGATCTACGAGCAGTACTTC.

A single count supports this clone. This sequence joins TRBV7-9 and TRBJ2-1; D ambiguous. Germline lookup yields CDR1 SEHNR and CDR2 FQNEAQ (reference sequence). The CDR3 spans 12 residues. V lost 5 bases and J 10 bases, leaving 12 bases between the germline ends. The CDR3 loop is CASSPSTPEQFF. The DNA for the CDR3 is TGTGCCAGCAGCCCATCGACACCAGAGCAGTTCTTC.

The gene calls are TRBV4-1 and TRBJ2-7; D might be TRBD1 (6 bases). V was shortened by 1 base and J by 2 bases, with 12 bases between the two germline ends. The CDR3 sequence is 15 residues long. The germline gives CDR1 MGHRA, CDR2 YSYEKL. The CDR3 spells CASSQGTGYTYEQYF. The CDR3, as DNA: TGCGCCAGCAGCCAAGGTACAGGGTACACCTACGAGCAGTACTTC.

The rearrangement joins TRBV7-8 to TRBJ2-6, with a possible D match to TRBD2 (6 bases). This CDR3 is 18 amino acids long. Germline V CDR1 and CDR2: SGHVS, FQNEAQ. V was cut by 0 bases and J by 4 bases, with 16 bases left in between. The CDR3, as DNA: TGTGCCAGCAGCTTAGCTCTGGGACTCCTTAGCGGGGCCAACGTCCTGACTTTC. Protein sequence: CASSLALGLLSGANVLTF.

DNA for the CDR3: TGTGCCAGCAGTCACACGACAGGATTGGCCATTCAGTACTTC. Translating it yields CASSHTTGLAIQYF. The rearrangement joins TRBV7-2 to TRBJ2-4; tentatively, D is TRBD1 (6 bases). The CDR3 consists of 14 residues. Germline V gene data show CDR1 as SGHTA and CDR2 as FQGNSA. Trimming pared 6 bases from V and 9 bases from J, leaving 18 bases between.

The chain joins TRBV4-1 to TRBJ1-2; D is perhaps TRBD1 (6 bases). This CDR3 is 15 amino acids long. Per germline, CDR1 MGHRA and CDR2 YSYEKL. Trimming pared 2 bases from V and 2 bases from J, leaving 12 bases between. CDR3: CASSQQGTGNYGYTF. The CDR3 DNA reads as TGCGCCAGCAGCCAACAGGGGACCGGGAACTATGGCTACACCTTC.

The chain joins TRBV6-5 to TRBJ2-7; weak D call: TRBD2 (6 bases). This CDR3 has 14 residues. The V end was cut by 6 bases, the J end by 3 bases, with 15 bases between. The germline V gene has CDR1 MNHEY and CDR2 SVGAGI. The CDR3 DNA reads as TGTGCCAGCAGGGAGGGACGGGAATACTACGAGCAGTACTTC. Its protein is CASREGREYYEQYF.

In its sample, this clone was seen once. This rearrangement joins TRBV9 to TRBJ2-1; D is perhaps TRBD1 (6 bases). The CDR3 consists of 15 residues. The germline V gene encodes CDR1 SGDLS and CDR2 YYNGEE. V lost 3 bases and J lost 12, with 22 bases in between. The DNA for the CDR3 is TGTGCCAGCAGCGCGCCCGGGACACCTTTTTGGGGGCAGTTCTTC. Translation gives CASSAPGTPFWGQFF.

Turning to this clone: This same CDR3 is encoded by further DNA sequences in the sample. The rearrangement joins TRBV7-9 to TRBJ2-1; 7 bases line up with TRBD2. This CDR3 region has 15 residues. Germline-derived CDR1 and CDR2 are SEHNR and FQNEAQ (reference sequence). The V and J ends lost 5 bases and 2 bases, in that order; junction bases with no gene match: 6. The CDR3 region has the DNA TGTGCCAGCAGCCCCACTAGCGACCCCTACAATGAGCAGTTCTTC. Amino acids: CASSPTSDPYNEQFF.

This chain links TRBV27 with TRBJ2-5; a possible D gene is TRBD1 (6 bases). The CDR3 is made up of 14 amino acids. V lost 6 bases, J lost 4 bases, and 15 bases lay in between. Per germline, CDR1 MNHEY and CDR2 SMNVEV (reference sequence). Here the CDR3 reads CASRDSAGVETQYF. The CDR3 nucleotides read TGTGCCAGCAGAGACAGCGCAGGGGTAGAGACCCAGTACTTC.

Details on this clone: Other DNA sequences in this sample translate to the same CDR3. In nucleotides, the CDR3 is TGTGCCAGCAGTTATACAGGGGGGGAGCAGTACTTC. It yields the protein CASSYTGGEQYF. The chain carries TRBV6-5 and TRBJ2-7; 8 bases map to TRBD1. The ends lost 3 bases at V and 7 bases at J; junction bases unmatched: 2. The CDR3 contains 12 residues. The germline V gene encodes CDR1 MNHEY and CDR2 SVGAGI.

The rearrangement joins TRBV30 to TRBJ2-5; TRBD2 agrees at 7 bases. This CDR3 spans 15 amino acids. J gave up 3 bases and V 2 bases, and 9 bases lay outside the gene matches. The V gene's germline CDR1 is GTSNPN and CDR2 SVGIG (reference sequence). This CDR3 is CAWSPGYGGKETQYF. For the CDR3, the DNA is TGTGCCTGGAGTCCCGGTTACGGGGGGAAAGAGACCCAGTACTTC.

This clone was seen more than once but under ten times. The chain has TRBV19 and TRBJ2-7; D is unresolved. The germline CDR1 and CDR2 sequences are LNHDA and SQIVND (reference sequence). The CDR3 is 14 amino acids. Trimming took 2 bases from V and 3 from J, leaving 11 bases between them. CDR3 amino acids: CASSITASGYEQYF. The CDR3 DNA sequence: TGTGCCAGTAGTATAACCGCGTCCGGCTACGAGCAGTACTTC.

In regard to this clone: A junction end diverges from the germline sequence, so it may reflect a read error. CDR3 DNA: TGCGCCAGGAGCTTGGTTCTAGCGGGGTACGAGCAGTACTTC. This codes for CARSLVLAGYEQYF. The V gene is TRBV5-1, the J gene TRBJ2-7, with 9 bases aligning to TRBD2. Germline V gene lookup returns CDR1 SGHRS and CDR2 YFSETQ. The length of the CDR3 is 14 residues.

Turning to this clone: Additional DNA sequences in this sample encode the identical CDR3. The chain joins TRBV7-9 to TRBJ1-1; D is perhaps TRBD1 (5 bases). The V end lost 1 base, the J end lost 1 base, and 7 bases lay between the germline ends. The germline CDR1 and CDR2 sequences are SEHNR and FQNEAQ (reference sequence). This CDR3 has 14 amino acids. CDR3 loop: CASSLGGENTEAFF. CDR3 coding DNA: TGTGCCAGCAGCTTAGGGGGGGAGAACACTGAAGCTTTCTTT.

The rearrangement joins TRBV4-1 to TRBJ2-7; TRBD2 aligns across 15 bases. The junction had 16 bases not matched to a gene; V was cut back by 6 bases and J by 7 bases. Germline assignment: CDR1 MGHRA and CDR2 YSYEKL. The CDR3 is 18 residues long. CDR3 residues: CASSLTAGLAGGPGEQYF. CDR3 DNA: TGCGCCAGCAGTCTAACGGCCGGACTAGCGGGAGGGCCGGGTGAGCAGTACTTC.

Regarding this clone: The same CDR3 arises from other DNA sequences in this sample as well. This chain links TRBV9 with TRBJ1-1; D is uncertain. The V gene's germline CDR1 is SGDLS and CDR2 YYNGEE. Deletions cut 2 bases from V and 3 bases from J, with 8 bases between. The CDR3 consists of 13 residues. CDR3 DNA: TGTGCCAGCAGCGTTGACGCCCACACTGAAGCTTTCTTT. As protein: CASSVDAHTEAFF.

This chain joins TRBV4-1 and TRBJ2-7, with 8 bases aligning to TRBD1. This CDR3 comprises 15 residues. V lost 3 bases, J lost 5 bases, and 9 bases stayed unmatched. CDR1 is MGHRA and CDR2 is YSYEKL in the germline V gene. CDR3 in amino acids: CASSQFRGRWDEQYF. CDR3 sequence (DNA): TGCGCCAGCAGCCAGTTCAGGGGGCGGTGGGACGAGCAGTACTTC.

The rearrangement uses TRBV7-9 and TRBJ2-7, with D possibly TRBD2 on 5 matching bases. V lost 5 bases and J 2 bases, leaving 13 bases between the germline ends. There are 14 residues in the CDR3. Germline CDR1 reads SEHNR; CDR2 reads FQNEAQ (reference sequence). The CDR3 DNA is TGTGCCAGCAGCACAAAAGGACTCCCCTACGAGCAGTACTTC. It translates to CASSTKGLPYEQYF.

This clone has only a few counts. This chain connects TRBV7-8 to TRBJ1-6; perhaps TRBD1 as D (6 bases). Germline loops: CDR1 SGHVS, CDR2 FQNEAQ. The V end lost 1 base, the J end lost 2 bases, and 9 bases lay between the germline ends. CDR3 length equals 16 residues. The CDR3 bases are TGTGCCAGCAGCTTAGGGCAGGGGACCTATAATTCACCCCTCCACTTT. Its translation is CASSLGQGTYNSPLHF.

In DNA, the CDR3 is TGTGCCAGTAGTATAGCAGCGGACACTGGAGAGACCCAGTACTTC. Amino acid sequence: CASSIAADTGETQYF. The rearrangement uses TRBV19 and TRBJ2-5; the D call may be TRBD1 or TRBD2 (5 bases each). The CDR3 totals 15 residues. CDR1 and CDR2 from the germline V gene are LNHDA and SQIVND (reference sequence). Trimming pared 1 base from V and 4 bases from J, leaving 13 bases between.

This clone was recorded only once. The rearrangement joins TRBV5-6 to TRBJ1-6; D is undetermined. The CDR3 runs 15 residues. The V end was cut by 0 bases, the J end by 5 bases, with 9 bases between. Germline lookup yields CDR1 SGHDT and CDR2 YYEEEE. CDR3 residues: CASSLETADNSPLHF. CDR3 sequence (DNA): TGTGCCAGCAGCTTGGAGACTGCTGATAATTCACCCCTCCACTTT. Together with reference TRBV5-6 and TRBJ1-6, the CDR3 gives the full variable domain: DAGVTQSPTHLIKTRGQQVTLRCSPKSGHDTVSWYQQALGQGPQFIFQYYEEEERQRGNFPDRFSGHQFPNYSSELNVNALLLGDSALYLCASSLETADNSPLHFGNGTRLTVT.